This T cell receptor (beta chain) was found in a study of identical twins. Study conclusions and caveats: Researchers reported weaker excess twin sharing in beta out-of-frame sequences. Models predicted too little out-of-frame TCR alpha sharing in monozygotic twins. Twin pairs' shared out-of-frame alpha sequences were enriched in low generation probability.

At least ten counts were recorded for this clonotype. Its antigen remains unknown. V gave up 4 bases and J gave up 5 bases; unmatched junction bases: 4. CDR1 and CDR2 (germline): MGHRA, YSYEKL. CDR3 length: 13 residues. Using its own MiXCR run on the 5' RACE reads, TCRdb lists one record per CDR3 protein. The sample yields about 530,000 distinct CDR3 sequences, about 20% seen once. These data were also reused for a study on yellow fever vaccine responses in identical twins. According to that study: Reportedly, the response of twins' T cells to the vaccine seemed partly convergent, partly personalized.

The chain links TRBV4-1 to TRBJ2-5, with 7 bases identical to TRBD2. The sequence came from a woman between 18 and 30 years old in good health. Sequenced input: CD4+ T cells sorted from blood. The CDR3 coding sequence is TGCGCCAGCAGCCCCGGACTAGTTGAGACCCAGTACTTC. This sequence encodes CASSPGLVETQYF.